This TCR beta chain came from a study of cytomegalovirus exposure and HLA in healthy donors. Turning to the study itself: A prior analysis found 117 million unique TCR beta sequences from around 180 million T cells.

Regarding the study as a whole: Previous analysis showed most TCR beta V segments were productive about 90% or about 30% of the time.

The V gene end was trimmed by 4 bases and the J gene end by 0 bases; junction bases not matched to a gene: 5. CDR1 is SGHRS and CDR2 is YFSETQ in the germline V gene. The CDR3 length is 16 residues. A word on this clone: What it binds is unknown.

PCR primers comprised 60 Vbeta and 13 Jbeta primers. Original data processing: Unique TCR beta chains numbered about 79 million in a later analysis, with roughly 10 million shared. The repertoire was sequenced with immunoSEQ multiplex PCR; TCRdb's copy has only in-frame clones and lacks some. That table gives V, J and clone size, and the DNA gave D and trimming. The data show over 110,000 clones, with over 75% seen just once and approximately 2.4% held by the top ten. The chain links TRBV5-1 to TRBJ2-3; 10 bases agree with TRBD2. This receptor was identified in a male donor in good health and CMV-seronegative. Sequencing was carried out using PBMCs. In DNA form, the CDR3 reads TGCGCCAGCAGCCCTCCGACTAGCGGGAGCACAGATACGCAGTATTTT. Amino acid sequence: CASSPPTSGSTDTQYF.